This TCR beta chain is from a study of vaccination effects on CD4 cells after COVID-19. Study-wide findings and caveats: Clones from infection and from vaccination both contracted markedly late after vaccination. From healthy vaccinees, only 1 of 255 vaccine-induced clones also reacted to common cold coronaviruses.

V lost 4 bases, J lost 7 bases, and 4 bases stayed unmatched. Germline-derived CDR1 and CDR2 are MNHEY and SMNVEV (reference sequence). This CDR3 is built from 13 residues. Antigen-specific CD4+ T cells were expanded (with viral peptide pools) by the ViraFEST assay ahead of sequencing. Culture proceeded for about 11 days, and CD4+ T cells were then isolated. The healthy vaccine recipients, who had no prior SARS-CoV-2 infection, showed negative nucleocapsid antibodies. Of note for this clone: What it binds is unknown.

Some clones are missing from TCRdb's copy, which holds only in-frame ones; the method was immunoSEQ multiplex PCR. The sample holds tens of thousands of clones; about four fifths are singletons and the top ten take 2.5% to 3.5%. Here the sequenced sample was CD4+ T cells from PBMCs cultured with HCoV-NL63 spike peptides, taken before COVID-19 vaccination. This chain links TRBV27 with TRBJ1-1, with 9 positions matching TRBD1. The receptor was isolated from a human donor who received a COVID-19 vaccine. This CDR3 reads CASSSDRGYEAFF. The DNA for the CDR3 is TGTGCCAGCAGTTCGGACAGGGGATATGAAGCTTTCTTT.